This T cell receptor (beta chain) was captured by sequencing in a study of early T cells in non-severe SARS-CoV-2 infection. Background on the study: The authors sequenced bulk RNA from unsorted whole blood, leaving chains unpaired.

General study points: Private and CD4 specificities were missed by VDJdb matching, skewed to anti-spike CD8.

This clonotype occurred a few times. What it binds is unknown. Unique molecular identifiers were attached to individual cDNA molecules. TCRdb re-called the 5' RACE reads with MiXCR, one entry per CDR3 protein. Here the sample spans 45,000 to 75,000 distinct CDR3 sequences, approximately 9% being singletons. Sequencing used whole blood. This sequence originates from an adult who was a healthcare worker with PCR-confirmed SARS-CoV-2 infection or an uninfected control (not recorded which).

Written as DNA, the CDR3 is TGCGCCAGCAGCTTCCGCGGGGACAATGAGCAGTTCTTC. The encoded protein is CASSFRGDNEQFF. The V gene is TRBV5-1, the J gene TRBJ2-1, with D possibly matching TRBD2 (6 bases). This CDR3 is 13 amino acids long. V lost 2 bases, J lost 5 bases, and 8 bases lay in between. Germline CDR1 and CDR2: SGHRS and YFSETQ.